One and the same sample provided the 28 T cell receptor beta chains below, sequenced in a study of cytomegalovirus exposure and HLA in healthy donors. PCR employed 60 Vbeta and 13 Jbeta primers. Only in-frame clones appear in the TCRdb table, and some are missing; sequencing was by immunoSEQ multiplex PCR. In the table there are about 150,000 clones, more than 75% of which are singletons. The specimen was PBMCs. These receptors originate from a man between 25 and 39 years old in good health and CMV-seropositive.

The chain joins TRBV2 to TRBJ2-7; 7 nucleotides agree with TRBD2. CDR3 length: 14 amino acids. CDR1 SNHLY and CDR2 FYNNEI come from the germline V gene. Unmatched junction bases numbered 14, after V lost 11 bases and J lost 4 bases. The CDR3 coding sequence is TGTGCCTCCTCGGCCGGGGACTACCCATACGAGCAGTACTTC. Protein sequence: CASSAGDYPYEQYF.

This clone was picked up one time. The rearrangement uses TRBV18 and TRBJ1-3; no reliable D call. The length of the CDR3 is 16 residues. The V end was cut by 3 bases, the J end by 0 bases, with 12 bases between. Germline CDR1 and CDR2: KGHSH and LQKENI. The CDR3 DNA sequence: TGTGCCAGCTCACCCGAGGTGGCACCCTCTGGAAACACCATATATTTT. It yields the protein CASSPEVAPSGNTIYF. Full variable domain (remainder filled in from reference TRBV18 and TRBJ1-3): NAGVMQNPRHLVRRRGQEARLRCSPMKGHSHVYWYRQLPEEGLKFMVYLQKENIIDESGMPKERFSAEFPKEGPSILRIQQVVRGDSAAYFCASSPEVAPSGNTIYFGEGSWLTVV.

This clone was seen only once. The chain has TRBV11-2 and TRBJ2-7; D perhaps matches TRBD2 (6 bases). Germline V lookup: CDR1 SGHAT, CDR2 FQNNGV. CDR3 length: 17 residues. Deletions cut 4 bases from V and 6 bases from J, with 25 bases between. This CDR3 reads CASSWTRGAYSSLEQYF. CDR3 coding DNA: TGTGCCAGCAGCTGGACCCGCGGGGCGTATTCTTCTCTCGAGCAGTACTTC. The whole variable domain, remainder taken from reference TRBV11-2 and TRBJ2-7, is EAGVAQSPRYKIIEKRQSVAFWCNPISGHATLYWYQQILGQGPKLLIQFQNNGVVDDSQLPKDRFSAERLKGVDSTLKIQPAKLEDSAVYLCASSWTRGAYSSLEQYFGPGTRLTVT.

This clone has a single count. The chain carries TRBV5-6 and TRBJ1-5, with 9 bases matching TRBD1. Germline lookup yields CDR1 SGHDT and CDR2 YYEEEE. Trimming at V came to 4 bases and at J to 5 bases, leaving 4 bases not matched to a gene. The CDR3 is 14 residues long. This CDR3 is CASSLGTGYQPQHF. Here the CDR3 DNA reads TGTGCCAGCAGCCTGGGGACAGGGTATCAGCCCCAGCATTTT.

This clone was recorded once. This chain connects TRBV4-2 to TRBJ2-5, with D possibly being TRBD2 (6 bases). The J call may not be correct, given that the DNA end is closer to TRBJ2-7. The CDR3 is 14 residues long. CDR1 and CDR2 (germline): LGHNA, YNFKEQ. CDR3 in amino acids: CASSQDSREVEQYF. The CDR3 DNA follows: TGTGCCAGCAGCCAAGATAGCAGGGAGGTCGAGCAGTACTTC.

The rearrangement uses TRBV19 and TRBJ2-2, with 10 bases lining up with TRBD1. V dropped 4 bases and J dropped 4; count of bases not matched to a gene: 3. The CDR3 consists of 15 residues. The germline gives CDR1 LNHDA, CDR2 SQIVND (reference sequence). CDR3 loop: CASSTWTGGTGELFF. DNA for the CDR3: TGTGCCAGTAGTACTTGGACAGGGGGCACCGGGGAGCTGTTTTTT. The whole variable domain, filled in from reference TRBV19 and TRBJ2-2, reads DGGITQSPKYLFRKEGQNVTLSCEQNLNHDAMYWYRQDPGQGLRLIYYSQIVNDFQKGDIAEGYSVSREKKESFPLTVTSAQKNPTAFYLCASSTWTGGTGELFFGEGSRLTVL.

The chain carries TRBV5-5 and TRBJ2-1; D is unresolved. Trimming removed 0 bases from V and 8 bases from J, with 6 bases in between. The CDR3 consists of 12 residues. Germline V lookup: CDR1 SGHKS, CDR2 YYEKEE (reference sequence). Written as DNA, the CDR3 is TGTGCCAGCAGCTTGGAACTACATGAGCAGTTCTTC. Its protein is CASSLELHEQFF.

The rearrangement uses TRBV15 and TRBJ2-5, with TRBD2 as a possible D gene (5 bases). V lost 0 bases to trimming and J lost 5 bases, with 13 bases between them. From germline, CDR1 is LNHNV and CDR2 YYDKDF (reference sequence). The CDR3 extends over 15 amino acids. The CDR3 DNA is TGTGCCACCAGCAGAGATATGAGCGGAGGCGAGACCCAGTACTTC. Its translation is CATSRDMSGGETQYF.

The V call is TRBV7-8, the J call TRBJ2-1; 10 nucleotides match TRBD1. Germline V gives CDR1 SGHVS, CDR2 FQNEAQ. The trim removed 5 bases at V and 3 bases at J, leaving 10 bases unmatched. This CDR3 contains 17 residues. As DNA, the CDR3 is TGTGCCAGCAGCGGCGGACAGGGGGTTTTAAACTACAATGAGCAGTTCTTC. Amino acid sequence: CASSGGQGVLNYNEQFF.

The chain employs TRBV6-6 and TRBJ2-7, with 8 positions matching TRBD2. The CDR3 has 12 amino acids. With V trimmed by 2 bases and J by 12 bases, 6 bases remained unmatched. Germline V gives CDR1 MNHNY, CDR2 SVGAGI (reference sequence). The CDR3 coding sequence is TGTGCCAGCAGTTACGGCGAGCGGGAGACGTACTTC. It codes for CASSYGERETYF.

The J gene is TRBJ2-5, the V gene TRBV9; D might be TRBD2 (7 bases). From germline, CDR1 is SGDLS and CDR2 YYNGEE. V lost 4 bases and J 2 bases, leaving 18 bases between the germline ends. The CDR3 runs 16 residues. This CDR3 is CASSRQPGGLQETQYF. CDR3 nucleotides: TGTGCCAGCAGCAGACAGCCGGGGGGCCTTCAAGAGACCCAGTACTTC.

The chain recombines TRBV19 with TRBJ2-2, with unresolved D. Germline V gene data show CDR1 as LNHDA and CDR2 as SQIVND (reference sequence). V was clipped by 7 bases and J by 9 bases, with 9 bases between them. This CDR3 spans 11 amino acids. This CDR3 is CASTGFRELFF. The CDR3 coding sequence is TGTGCCAGTACCGGGTTCCGGGAGCTGTTTTTT.

The chain combines TRBV6-1 with TRBJ2-5; D is unclear. V was pared by 5 bases and J by 4 bases, with 5 bases between. Germline V lookup: CDR1 MNHNS, CDR2 SASEGT. This CDR3 spans 11 amino acids. The CDR3 loop is CASSYTETQYF. The CDR3 DNA follows: TGTGCCAGCAGTTACACAGAGACCCAGTACTTC.

The rearrangement uses TRBV7-9 and TRBJ2-7; 9 nucleotides agree with TRBD1. This CDR3 has 17 amino acids. Per the germline V gene, CDR1 is SEHNR and CDR2 is FQNEAQ (reference sequence). The CDR3 sequence: CSSSFGLSGTGMYEQYV. CDR3 bases: TGTTCCAGCAGCTTCGGGCTCAGCGGGACAGGGATGTACGAGCAGTACGTC.

This sequence joins TRBV18 and TRBJ2-7; 8 bases map to TRBD1. CDR1 KGHSH and CDR2 LQKENI come from the germline V gene. The CDR3 loop spans 15 amino acids. V gave up 5 bases and J gave up 3 bases; unmatched junction bases: 9. This CDR3 is CASSSSGTGYYEQYF. The CDR3 DNA reads as TGTGCCAGCTCATCCTCCGGGACAGGCTACTACGAGCAGTACTTC.

The chain carries TRBV5-1 and TRBJ2-7; D is unclear. Trimming took off 4 bases at V and 3 bases at J, with 14 bases between the two ends. The length of the CDR3 is 14 residues. Looked up from germline, CDR1 is SGHRS and CDR2 is YFSETQ. The CDR3, as DNA: TGCGCCAGCAGCCTAGGTGGTGTTGGCTACGAGCAGTACGTC. Translated: CASSLGGVGYEQYV.

The chain recombines TRBV10-3 with TRBJ2-1; 13 bases match TRBD2. Germline V gene data show CDR1 as ENHRY and CDR2 as SYGVKD. The CDR3 covers 17 residues. V shed 2 bases and J 7 bases; nucleotides not matched to a gene: 8. CDR3 in amino acids: CAISEGTSGTMWNEQFF. As DNA, the CDR3 is TGTGCCATCAGTGAGGGGACTAGCGGGACTATGTGGAATGAGCAGTTCTTC.

The genes are TRBV30 and TRBJ2-4, with D uncertain. The CDR3 spans 13 residues. Germline CDR1 is GTSNPN and CDR2 is SVGIG (reference sequence). V was clipped by 0 bases and J by 8 bases, with 11 bases between them. The CDR3 DNA reads TGTGCCTGGAGTGTACCTCTGCTAGACATTCAGTACTTC. This gives the protein CAWSVPLLDIQYF.

The chain recombines TRBV6-1 with TRBJ1-1; TRBD1 aligns across 10 bases. The CDR3 is 17 residues long. Germline CDR1 is MNHNS and CDR2 is SASEGT. The ends lost 4 bases at V and 3 bases at J; junction bases unmatched: 11. The CDR3, as DNA: TGTGCCAGCAGTGGACGACAGGGGGCCCTTTCGGACACTGAAGCTTTCTTT. It translates to CASSGRQGALSDTEAFF.

The rearrangement links TRBV19 to TRBJ2-1; 11 bases agree with TRBD2. This CDR3 has 14 amino acids. Germline lookup yields CDR1 LNHDA and CDR2 SQIVND (reference sequence). With V trimmed by 4 bases and J by 7 bases, 3 bases remained unmatched. This chain's CDR3 is CASSRWTSGNEQFF. Here the CDR3 DNA reads TGTGCCAGTAGTAGATGGACTAGCGGGAATGAGCAGTTCTTC.

This chain uses TRBV11-3 with TRBJ2-2, with a tentative D call TRBD2 (6 bases). V lost 8 bases to trimming and J lost 1 base, with 14 bases between them. This CDR3 comprises 15 residues. Germline CDR1 and CDR2: SGHNT and YENEEA. The DNA for the CDR3 is TGTGCCAGCGCCGGCGGCGGGAAGAACACCGGGGAGCTGTTTTTT. Translated: CASAGGGKNTGELFF.

As concerns this clone: The sample has other DNA sequences that encode this CDR3 too. The rearrangement links TRBV19 to TRBJ1-4, with a weak D call TRBD1 (5 bases). V dropped 6 bases and J dropped 0 bases, with 11 bases sitting between them. CDR1 and CDR2 (germline): LNHDA, SQIVND (reference sequence). The CDR3 loop spans 15 amino acids. The CDR3 nucleotides are TGTGCCAGTAGGGGGCAAATAGCAACTAATGAAAAACTGTTTTTT. This sequence encodes CASRGQIATNEKLFF.

The J gene is TRBJ2-7, the V gene TRBV12-1; TRBD2 is taken as the D call from the table, unchecked against the DNA. TRBV12-1 is a documented pseudogene. The CDR3 length is 17 residues. The CDR3 DNA follows: TGTGCCAGCAGCCTAAAAGGTCTAGCGGGAGGATTCTACGAGCAGTACGTC. Protein: CASSLKGLAGGFYEQYV.

This chain uses TRBV5-1 with TRBJ2-1; 8 bases line up with TRBD1. This CDR3 has 13 amino acids. V lost 3 bases and J lost 9; bases outside the gene matches: 5. CDR1 and CDR2 (germline): SGHRS, YFSETQ. The CDR3 sequence is CASSSGQGSEQFF. CDR3 DNA sequence: TGCGCCAGCAGCTCCGGACAGGGTAGTGAGCAGTTCTTC.

J is TRBJ2-4 and V is TRBV7-2; 10 bases agree with TRBD2. Trimming at V came to 1 base and at J to 1 base, leaving 10 bases not matched to a gene. This CDR3 comprises 19 residues. Germline lookup yields CDR1 SGHTA and CDR2 FQGNSA. The CDR3 DNA sequence: TGTGCCAGCAGCTTAGTCGGTCTAGCGGGAGTTCCTGCCAAAAACATTCAGTACTTC. Encoded protein: CASSLVGLAGVPAKNIQYF.

This clone was found a few times. This chain links TRBV9 with TRBJ1-2; a weak D match, TRBD1 (6 bases). Germline CDR1 and CDR2: SGDLS and YYNGEE. CDR3 size: 14 residues. Trimming shortened V by 3 bases and J by 8 bases, and 17 bases separated the two germline ends. CDR3: CASSDSSGADGYTF. The DNA for the CDR3 is TGTGCCAGCAGCGACTCCTCAGGGGCGGACGGCTACACCTTC.

This chain links TRBV6-1 with TRBJ1-1; the D is unclear. Germline CDR1 is MNHNS and CDR2 is SASEGT. V was clipped by 6 bases and J by 6 bases, with 5 bases between them. This CDR3 has 10 residues. The CDR3 sequence: CASRLAEAFF. The CDR3 nucleotides are TGTGCCAGCAGGCTAGCTGAAGCTTTCTTT.

Points on this clone: At one end, the junction sequence differs from germline, possibly due to a read error. The chain recombines TRBV5-1 with TRBJ2-2, with 9 bases lining up with TRBD2. The CDR3 has 16 residues. Germline V gives CDR1 SGHRS, CDR2 YFSETQ. CDR3 in DNA: TGCGCCAGCAGCTTGAGACTAGCGGTTAACACCAGGGAGCTGTTTTTT. It translates to CASSLRLAVNTRELFF.